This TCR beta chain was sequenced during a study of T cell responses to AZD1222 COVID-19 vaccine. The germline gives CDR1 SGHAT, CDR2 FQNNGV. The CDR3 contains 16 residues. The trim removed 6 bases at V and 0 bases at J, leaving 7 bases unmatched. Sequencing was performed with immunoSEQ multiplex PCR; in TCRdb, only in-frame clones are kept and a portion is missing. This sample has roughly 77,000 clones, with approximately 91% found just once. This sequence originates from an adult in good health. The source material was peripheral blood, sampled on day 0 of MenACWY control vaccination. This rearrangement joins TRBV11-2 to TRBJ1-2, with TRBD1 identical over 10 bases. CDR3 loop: CASRRTGGTSNYGYTF. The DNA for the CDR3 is TGTGCCAGCAGGCGGACAGGGGGGACTTCTAACTATGGCTACACCTTC. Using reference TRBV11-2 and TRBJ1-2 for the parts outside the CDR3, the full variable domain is EAGVAQSPRYKIIEKRQSVAFWCNPISGHATLYWYQQILGQGPKLLIQFQNNGVVDDSQLPKDRFSAERLKGVDSTLKIQPAKLEDSAVYLCASRRTGGTSNYGYTFGSGTRLTVV.